What follows are 23 T cell receptor beta chains derived from one specimen sequenced in a study of blood T cell repertoires in COVID-19. TCRdb's table, derived via immunoSEQ multiplex PCR, lists solely in-frame clones and lacks some. The sample includes about 210,000 clones, roughly four fifths of them seen just once. Source material: peripheral blood. The receptors were gathered from a woman in her 40s with acute or convalescent COVID-19.

The chain has TRBV5-1 and TRBJ2-2; 8 nucleotides align to TRBD1. Germline V gives CDR1 SGHRS, CDR2 YFSETQ. The CDR3 has 17 amino acids. Trimming at V came to 4 bases and at J to 4 bases, leaving 12 bases not matched to a gene. The CDR3 DNA is TGCGCCAGCAGCGTCAGCATCCAGGGGGCGGGCACCGGGGAGCTGTTTTTT. Its protein is CASSVSIQGAGTGELFF.

The V call is TRBV29-1, the J call TRBJ2-5, with D tentatively TRBD2 (5 bases). V was clipped by 6 bases and J by 4 bases, with 21 bases between them. Germline values: CDR1 SQVTM, CDR2 ANQGSEA. The length of the CDR3 is 15 residues. The CDR3 spells CSVALRVRVGETQYF. The CDR3 DNA reads as TGCAGCGTCGCACTAAGAGTGAGGGTTGGAGAGACCCAGTACTTC.

The chain has TRBV9 and TRBJ2-2; TRBD2 matches at 8 bases. Germline V lookup: CDR1 SGDLS, CDR2 YYNGEE. J was trimmed by 3 bases and V by 3 bases; bases with no gene match: 10. The CDR3 length is 17 residues. Written as DNA, the CDR3 is TGTGCCAGCAGCGGCGAGACCGGGACTAGACACACCGGGGAGCTGTTTTTT. Protein: CASSGETGTRHTGELFF.

This clone was counted once. The chain couples TRBV29-1 to TRBJ1-4, with unresolved D. CDR1 is SQVTM, CDR2 ANQGSEA, per germline. The CDR3 runs to 13 residues. V lost 0 bases and J lost 7, with 9 bases in between. The CDR3, as DNA: TGCAGCGTTGAAGAGTCCGGGATTGAAAAACTGTTTTTT. Its translation is CSVEESGIEKLFF.

The table lists this clone with a few counts. V and J are TRBV2 and TRBJ1-6; no reliable D call. CDR1 is SNHLY, CDR2 FYNNEI, per germline. This CDR3 is 13 amino acids long. Trimming removed 3 bases at V and 6 bases at J, with 6 bases between. The CDR3 region is CASSEATNSPLHF. The CDR3 coding sequence is TGTGCCAGCAGTGAGGCAACTAATTCACCCCTCCACTTT.

The chain has TRBV19 and TRBJ1-2, with TRBD1 identical over 9 bases. Germline V gives CDR1 LNHDA, CDR2 SQIVND (reference sequence). The CDR3 extends over 14 amino acids. J lost 4 bases, V lost 6 bases, and 6 bases had no gene match. CDR3: CASSIQGALYGYTF. The CDR3 region has the DNA TGTGCCAGTAGCATACAGGGGGCACTCTATGGCTACACCTTC.

The chain recombines TRBV6-4 with TRBJ1-1, with D uncertain. Trimming took off 0 bases at V and 0 bases at J, with 5 bases between the two ends. The CDR3 consists of 14 residues. CDR1 is MRHNA and CDR2 is SNTAGT in the germline V gene. CDR3 DNA sequence: TGTGCCAGCAGTGACTCTTCTATGAACACTGAAGCTTTCTTT. This codes for CASSDSSMNTEAFF.

CDR3 sequence: CASSIDPQGARFHSNQPQHF. In nucleotides, the CDR3 is TGTGCCAGTAGTATAGACCCGCAGGGGGCAAGATTTCATAGCAATCAGCCCCAGCATTTT. This chain joins TRBV19 and TRBJ1-5; TRBD1 matches at 8 bases. This CDR3 region has 20 residues. The germline V gene has CDR1 LNHDA and CDR2 SQIVND (reference sequence). Trimming took 0 bases from V and 0 from J; bases not matched to a gene: 13.

The chain combines TRBV7-2 with TRBJ2-7; a weak D match, TRBD1 (6 bases). Germline CDR1 reads SGHTA; CDR2 reads FQGNSA. The V end was cut by 4 bases, the J end by 3 bases, with 19 bases between. The CDR3 has 16 amino acids. Here the CDR3 reads CASSSVTRDIDYEQYF. CDR3 coding DNA: TGTGCCAGCAGCTCGGTCACCCGGGACATAGACTACGAGCAGTACTTC.

The rearrangement joins TRBV30 to TRBJ2-3; 7 positions agree with TRBD1. Per the germline V gene, CDR1 is GTSNPN and CDR2 is SVGIG (reference sequence). The CDR3 spans 15 residues. V dropped 2 bases and J dropped 2; count of bases not matched to a gene: 7. The CDR3 DNA reads TGTGCCTGGAGTCCCGGCAGGGGGAACACAGATACGCAGTATTTT. Residues: CAWSPGRGNTDTQYF.

The V gene is TRBV24-1, the J gene TRBJ2-1; 8 bases map to TRBD2. In germline, CDR1 is KGHDR, CDR2 SFDVKD. The CDR3 length is 14 residues. V shed 7 bases, J shed 2 bases, and the junction held 3 bases outside the gene matches. CDR3 sequence: CATRAGAAYNEQFF. The CDR3 DNA reads as TGTGCCACCAGAGCGGGAGCGGCCTACAATGAGCAGTTCTTC.

The CDR3 spells CSARIEHEQFF. CDR3 DNA: TGCAGTGCTAGAATAGAACATGAGCAGTTCTTC. The rearrangement uses TRBV20-1 and TRBJ2-1; no definite D call. The CDR3 spans 11 residues. CDR1 is DFQATT and CDR2 is SNEGSKA in the germline V gene (reference sequence). The V and J ends lost 2 bases and 8 bases respectively, with 7 bases between them.

The chain combines TRBV6-1 with TRBJ2-2, with D perhaps TRBD2 (5 bases). The germline V and J ends were trimmed by 3 bases and 2 bases, with 13 bases remaining between them. This CDR3 has 16 residues. Germline assignment: CDR1 MNHNS and CDR2 SASEGT. The chain's CDR3 is CASSDGRGTNTGELFF. The DNA of the CDR3 is TGTGCCAGCAGTGATGGACGGGGAACTAACACCGGGGAGCTGTTTTTT.

The chain has TRBV7-3 and TRBJ1-4; unclear D gene. The CDR3 loop spans 13 amino acids. Germline assignment: CDR1 SGHTA and CDR2 FQGTGA. Trimming removed 0 bases from V and 5 bases from J, with 4 bases in between. In DNA form, the CDR3 reads TGTGCCAGCAGCTTAACGGCCAATGAAAAACTGTTTTTT. Translated: CASSLTANEKLFF.

V is TRBV6-5 and J is TRBJ2-7; TRBD2 aligns across 10 bases. With 5 bases clipped from V and 3 bases from J, the junction kept 7 bases outside the gene matches. The germline V gene has CDR1 MNHEY and CDR2 SVGAGI. The CDR3 consists of 15 residues. This CDR3 reads CASSQGASGSYEQYF. In DNA form, the CDR3 reads TGTGCCAGCAGTCAGGGGGCTAGCGGGAGCTACGAGCAGTACTTC.

V gene TRBV5-1 combines with J gene TRBJ2-2, with 7 nucleotides matching TRBD1. Looked up from germline, CDR1 is SGHRS and CDR2 is YFSETQ. CDR3 length: 18 residues. V lost 4 bases and J lost 3; bases outside the gene matches: 15. This CDR3 reads CASSPLSIGGAYTGELFF. In DNA form, the CDR3 reads TGCGCCAGCAGCCCCCTTTCGATAGGGGGCGCGTACACCGGGGAGCTGTTTTTT.

The chain couples TRBV19 to TRBJ1-3, with 7 bases lining up with TRBD1. J gave up 2 bases and V 2 bases, and 6 bases lay outside the gene matches. The CDR3 extends over 16 amino acids. CDR1 is LNHDA, CDR2 SQIVND, per germline (reference sequence). CDR3 bases: TGTGCCAGTAGTATACATCTAGGGACAGCTGGAAACACCATATATTTT. Protein: CASSIHLGTAGNTIYF.

The chain employs TRBV15 and TRBJ2-1, with no clear D. Trimming removed 0 bases at V and 5 bases at J, with 20 bases between. The CDR3 length is 18 residues. CDR1 and CDR2 from the germline V gene are LNHNV and YYDKDF (reference sequence). The CDR3 nucleotides are TGTGCCACCAGCAGAGATCTGTCAGGTAGATGGCTAAACAATGAGCAGTTCTTC. Its protein is CATSRDLSGRWLNNEQFF.

This rearrangement joins TRBV7-8 to TRBJ2-1; D gene uncertain. The germline CDR1 and CDR2 sequences are SGHVS and FQNEAQ. CDR3 length: 15 amino acids. The ends were cut back, 1 base at V and 4 bases at J, with 11 bases in the middle. The CDR3 is CASSLDVRAYNEQFF. For the CDR3, the DNA is TGTGCCAGCAGCTTAGACGTACGAGCGTACAATGAGCAGTTCTTC. Drawing the rest from reference TRBV7-8 and TRBJ2-1, the complete variable domain is GAGVSQSPRYKVAKRGQDVALRCDPISGHVSLFWYQQALGQGPEFLTYFQNEAQLDKSGLPSDRFFAERPEGSVSTLKIQRTQQEDSAVYLCASSLDVRAYNEQFFGPGTRLTVL.

The V gene is TRBV27, the J gene TRBJ2-7, with 8 bases that match TRBD2. Germline V lookup: CDR1 MNHEY, CDR2 SMNVEV (reference sequence). CDR3 length equals 12 residues. V shed 11 bases and J 7 bases; nucleotides not matched to a gene: 10. The CDR3 region has the DNA TGTGCCGCCAATGGACTAGCAGGAGAGCAGTACTTC. Its translation: CAANGLAGEQYF.

This clone was found once. The chain couples TRBV30 to TRBJ2-2, with TRBD2 matching 12 bases. The CDR3 runs to 16 residues. The germline CDR1 and CDR2 sequences are GTSNPN and SVGIG (reference sequence). V was clipped by 3 bases and J by 3 bases; unmatched bases: 5. CDR3 nucleotides: TGTGCCTGGAGACGGACTAGCGGGGAGGACACCGGGGAGCTGTTTTTT. Its translation is CAWRRTSGEDTGELFF.

This chain joins TRBV6-4 and TRBJ2-6; D gene unclear. CDR3 length: 14 amino acids. Trimming stripped 8 bases from V and 0 bases from J, with 8 bases between. In germline, CDR1 is MRHNA, CDR2 SNTAGT. CDR3 residues: CASGDNSGANVLTF. CDR3 bases: TGTGCCAGCGGCGACAACTCTGGGGCCAACGTCCTGACTTTC.

The V gene is TRBV7-9, the J gene TRBJ2-1; 7 bases match TRBD2. Germline lookup yields CDR1 SEHNR and CDR2 FQNEAQ (reference sequence). The V segment lost 4 bases and the J segment 6 bases; nucleotides outside the gene matches: 9. The CDR3 is 15 amino acids. The CDR3 DNA reads as TGTGCCAGCAGCTCCCGACTAGCACCCTGCAATGAGCAGTTCTTC. Translation gives CASSSRLAPCNEQFF.